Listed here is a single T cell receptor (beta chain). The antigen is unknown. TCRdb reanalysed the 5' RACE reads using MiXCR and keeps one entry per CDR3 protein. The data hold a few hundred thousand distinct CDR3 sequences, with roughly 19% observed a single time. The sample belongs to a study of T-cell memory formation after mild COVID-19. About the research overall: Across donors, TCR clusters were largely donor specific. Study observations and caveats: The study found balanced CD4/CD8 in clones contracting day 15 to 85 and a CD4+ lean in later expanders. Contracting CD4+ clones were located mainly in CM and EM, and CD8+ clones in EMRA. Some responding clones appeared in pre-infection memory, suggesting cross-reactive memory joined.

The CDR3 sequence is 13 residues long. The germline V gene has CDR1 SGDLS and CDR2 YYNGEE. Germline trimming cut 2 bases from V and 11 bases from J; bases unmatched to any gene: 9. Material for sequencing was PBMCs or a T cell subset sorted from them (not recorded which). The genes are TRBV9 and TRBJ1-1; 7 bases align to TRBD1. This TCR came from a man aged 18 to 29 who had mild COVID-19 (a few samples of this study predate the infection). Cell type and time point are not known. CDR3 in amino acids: CASSVLTGSRAFF. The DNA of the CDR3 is TGTGCCAGCAGCGTCTTGACAGGGTCAAGGGCTTTCTTT.